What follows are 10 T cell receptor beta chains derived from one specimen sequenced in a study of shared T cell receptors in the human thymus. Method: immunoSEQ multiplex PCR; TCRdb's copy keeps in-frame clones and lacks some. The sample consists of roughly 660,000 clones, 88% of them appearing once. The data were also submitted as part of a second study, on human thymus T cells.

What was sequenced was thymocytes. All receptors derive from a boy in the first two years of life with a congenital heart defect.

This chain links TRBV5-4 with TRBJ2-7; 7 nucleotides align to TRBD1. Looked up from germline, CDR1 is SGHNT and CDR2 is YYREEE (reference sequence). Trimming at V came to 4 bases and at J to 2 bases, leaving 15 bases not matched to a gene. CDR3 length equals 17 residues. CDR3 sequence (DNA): TGTGCCAGCAGCGCGGGTCCTGACAGGGAATCCCCCTACGAGCAGTACTTC. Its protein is CASSAGPDRESPYEQYF.

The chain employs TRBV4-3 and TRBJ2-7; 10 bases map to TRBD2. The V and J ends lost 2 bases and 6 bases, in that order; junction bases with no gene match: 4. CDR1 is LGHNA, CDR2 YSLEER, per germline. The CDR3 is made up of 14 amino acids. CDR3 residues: CASSQLAGALEQYF. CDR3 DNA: TGCGCCAGCAGCCAACTAGCGGGAGCCCTCGAGCAGTACTTC.

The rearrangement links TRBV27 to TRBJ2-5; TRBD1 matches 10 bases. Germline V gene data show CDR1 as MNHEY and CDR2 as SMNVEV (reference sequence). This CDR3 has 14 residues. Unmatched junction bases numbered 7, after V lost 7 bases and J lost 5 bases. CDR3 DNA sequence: TGTGCCAGCAAGGTCGAGGACAGGGGGGAGACCCAGTACTTC. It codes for CASKVEDRGETQYF.

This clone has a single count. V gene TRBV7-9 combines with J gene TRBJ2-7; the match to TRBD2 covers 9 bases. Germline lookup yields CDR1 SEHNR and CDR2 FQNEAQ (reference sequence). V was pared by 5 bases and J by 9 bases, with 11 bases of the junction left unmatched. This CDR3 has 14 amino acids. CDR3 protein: CASSRRLSSGAQYF. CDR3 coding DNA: TGTGCCAGCAGCCGAAGACTTTCTAGCGGGGCGCAGTACTTC.

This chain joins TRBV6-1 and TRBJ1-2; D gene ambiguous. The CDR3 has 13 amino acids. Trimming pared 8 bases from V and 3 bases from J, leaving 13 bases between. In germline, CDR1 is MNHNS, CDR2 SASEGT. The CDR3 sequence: CASRIEADYGYTF. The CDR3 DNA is TGTGCCAGCCGTATTGAGGCAGACTATGGCTACACCTTC.

DNA for the CDR3: TGTGCCAGCAGCTTATGGTGCGCGAGCTCCTACAATGAGCAGTTCTTC. Protein product: CASSLWCASSYNEQFF. The chain recombines TRBV7-3 with TRBJ2-1; D is unclear. Germline lookup yields CDR1 SGHTA and CDR2 FQGTGA. The CDR3 runs to 16 residues. Trimming left V 2 bases short and J 0 bases short, with 11 bases between.

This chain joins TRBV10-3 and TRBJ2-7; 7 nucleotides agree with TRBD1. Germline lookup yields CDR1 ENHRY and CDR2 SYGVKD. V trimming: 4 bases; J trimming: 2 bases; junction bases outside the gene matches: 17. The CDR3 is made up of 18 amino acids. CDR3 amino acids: CAISGVDERTGGTYEQYF. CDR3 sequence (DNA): TGTGCCATCAGTGGAGTCGATGAAAGGACAGGTGGGACCTACGAGCAGTACTTC.

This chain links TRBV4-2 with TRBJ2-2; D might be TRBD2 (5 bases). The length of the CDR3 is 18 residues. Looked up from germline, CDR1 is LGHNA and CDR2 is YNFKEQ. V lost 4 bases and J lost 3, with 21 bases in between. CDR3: CASSLNLRESGDTGELFF. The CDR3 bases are TGTGCCAGCAGCCTCAACTTACGGGAATCAGGAGACACCGGGGAGCTGTTTTTT.

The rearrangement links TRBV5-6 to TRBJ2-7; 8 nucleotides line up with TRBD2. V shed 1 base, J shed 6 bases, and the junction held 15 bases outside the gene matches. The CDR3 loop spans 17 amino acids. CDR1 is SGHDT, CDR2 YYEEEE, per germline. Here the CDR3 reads CASSLCVPGLGLFEQYF. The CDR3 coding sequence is TGTGCCAGCAGCTTGTGCGTTCCGGGACTAGGACTTTTCGAGCAGTACTTC.

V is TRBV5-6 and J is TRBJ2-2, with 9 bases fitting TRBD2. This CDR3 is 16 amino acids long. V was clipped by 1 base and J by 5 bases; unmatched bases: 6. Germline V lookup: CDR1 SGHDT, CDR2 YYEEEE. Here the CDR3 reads CASSLTSGSPTGELFF. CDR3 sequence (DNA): TGTGCCAGCAGCTTGACTAGCGGGTCCCCTACCGGGGAGCTGTTTTTT.